The 10 T cell receptor beta chains below come from one sample, sequenced in a study of vaccination effects on CD4 cells after COVID-19. Sequencing was performed with immunoSEQ multiplex PCR; in TCRdb, only in-frame clones are kept and a portion is missing. The sample holds about 33,000 clones, approximately 82% seen once. The antigens these receptors bind are not known. With the ViraFEST assay, the study expanded antigen-specific CD4+ T cells using viral peptide pools, then sequenced them. The culture ran for approximately nine days before CD4+ T cells were isolated. Each participant was administered two doses of either the BNT162b2 or the mRNA-1273 vaccine. The sequencing used CD4+ T cells from PBMCs cultured with HCoV-NL63 spike peptides, collected after COVID-19 vaccination. These receptors all come from a human donor who received a COVID-19 vaccine. Some clones in this sample may be carry-over from other donors' samples.

In this sample, this clone turned up once. The V call is TRBV20-1, the J call TRBJ2-2; 10 bases align to TRBD1. V was pared by 3 bases and J by 7 bases, with 8 bases of the junction left unmatched. CDR1 and CDR2 from the germline V gene are DFQATT and SNEGSKA (reference sequence). The CDR3 length is 15 residues. This CDR3 is CSASFDRGRVGELFF. CDR3 DNA sequence: TGCAGTGCTAGTTTCGACAGGGGGCGAGTCGGGGAGCTGTTTTTT.

This rearrangement joins TRBV5-1 to TRBJ2-3; the match to TRBD1 covers 9 bases. This CDR3 contains 14 residues. The J segment lost 8 bases and the V segment lost 4 bases, leaving 8 bases of the junction unmatched. Germline CDR1 reads SGHRS; CDR2 reads YFSETQ. Here the CDR3 reads CASSRRTGEGTQYF. The CDR3 bases are TGCGCCAGCAGCCGACGGACAGGGGAAGGTACGCAGTATTTT.

The J gene is TRBJ2-1, the V gene TRBV3-1 (or the pseudogene TRBV3-2); 11 bases line up with TRBD1. This CDR3 spans 16 amino acids. J gave up 7 bases and V 4 bases, and 9 bases lay outside the gene matches. Germline loops: CDR1 LGHDT, CDR2 YNNKEL (reference sequence). CDR3 nucleotide sequence: TGTGCCAGCAGCCGAAGCGGGACAGGGGGACGAAATGAGCAGTTCTTC. It codes for CASSRSGTGGRNEQFF.

CDR3 amino acids: CATRGTSTGELFF. CDR3 nucleotides: TGTGCCACCCGCGGGACTTCCACCGGGGAGCTGTTTTTT. J is TRBJ2-2 and V is TRBV24-1; D might be TRBD2 (6 bases). The CDR3 extends over 13 amino acids. The V gene's germline CDR1 is KGHDR and CDR2 SFDVKD. V lost 9 bases and J 4 bases, leaving 11 bases between the germline ends.

This chain joins TRBV24-1 and TRBJ1-5, with D unclear. CDR1 KGHDR and CDR2 SFDVKD come from the germline V gene. The CDR3 length is 16 residues. Trimming pared 1 base from V and 3 bases from J, leaving 12 bases between. The CDR3 here is CATSDLLDGFNQPQHF. In DNA form, the CDR3 reads TGTGCCACCAGTGATTTATTGGACGGATTCAATCAGCCCCAGCATTTT.

The CDR3 sequence is CASSDRGPETQYF. The DNA for the CDR3 is TGTGCCAGCAGTGACAGGGGGCCGGAGACCCAGTACTTC. The chain recombines TRBV6-6 with TRBJ2-5, with TRBD1 matching 10 bases. J lost 5 bases, V lost 5 bases, and 2 bases had no gene match. Germline V gene sequence: CDR1 MNHNY, CDR2 SVGAGI (reference sequence). The CDR3 runs to 13 residues.

The J gene is TRBJ2-5, the V gene TRBV5-1; D gene uncertain. V lost 0 bases and J 2 bases, leaving 5 bases between the germline ends. CDR1 is SGHRS and CDR2 is YFSETQ in the germline V gene. There are 13 residues in the CDR3. CDR3 sequence reads: CASSLVRQETQYF. The CDR3, as DNA: TGCGCCAGCAGCTTGGTCAGGCAAGAGACCCAGTACTTC.

This chain links TRBV5-1 with TRBJ2-2; D call uncertain. V lost 0 bases to trimming and J lost 4 bases, with 10 bases between them. This CDR3 contains 15 residues. Germline CDR1 SGHRS, CDR2 YFSETQ. CDR3 DNA sequence: TGCGCCAGCAGCTTGGGGGTCGGTGGCACCGGGGAGCTGTTTTTT. Its translation: CASSLGVGGTGELFF.

The chain couples TRBV5-1 to TRBJ1-4; 7 positions agree with TRBD1. J was trimmed by 5 bases and V by 7 bases; bases with no gene match: 2. The CDR3 is made up of 12 amino acids. Germline V lookup: CDR1 SGHRS, CDR2 YFSETQ. CDR3 sequence reads: CASSTGNEKLFF. The CDR3 DNA reads TGCGCCAGCTCGACAGGGAATGAAAAACTGTTTTTT. Complete variable domain (other parts from reference TRBV5-1 and TRBJ1-4): KAGVTQTPRYLIKTRGQQVTLSCSPISGHRSVSWYQQTPGQGLQFLFEYFSETQRNKGNFPGRFSGRQFSNSRSEMNVSTLELGDSALYLCASSTGNEKLFFGSGTQLSVL.

V gene TRBV6-5 combines with J gene TRBJ1-2; 9 nucleotides match TRBD1. The J segment lost 4 bases and the V segment lost 7 bases, leaving 7 bases of the junction unmatched. This CDR3 is 14 amino acids long. From germline, CDR1 is MNHEY and CDR2 SVGAGI. CDR3 bases: TGTGCCAGCACACCGGGACAGGGTGGCTATGGCTACACCTTC. This codes for CASTPGQGGYGYTF.